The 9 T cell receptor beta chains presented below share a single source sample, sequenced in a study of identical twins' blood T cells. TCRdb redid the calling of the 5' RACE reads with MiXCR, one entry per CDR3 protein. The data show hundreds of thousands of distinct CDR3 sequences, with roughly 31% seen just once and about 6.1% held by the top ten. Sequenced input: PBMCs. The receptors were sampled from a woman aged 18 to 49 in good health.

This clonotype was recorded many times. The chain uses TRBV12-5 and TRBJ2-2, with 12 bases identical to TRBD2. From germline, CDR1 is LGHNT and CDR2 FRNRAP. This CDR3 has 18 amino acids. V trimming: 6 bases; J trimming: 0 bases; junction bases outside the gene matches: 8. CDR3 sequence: CASGPGLAGFSNTGELFF. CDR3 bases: TGTGCTAGTGGCCCTGGACTAGCGGGGTTTTCGAACACCGGGGAGCTGTTTTTT.

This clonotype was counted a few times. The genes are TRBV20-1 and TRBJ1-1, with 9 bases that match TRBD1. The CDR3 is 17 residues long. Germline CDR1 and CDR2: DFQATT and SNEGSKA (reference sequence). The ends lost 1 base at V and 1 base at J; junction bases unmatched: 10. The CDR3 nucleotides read TGCAGTGCTAGAGGGACACAGGGGGCGAGGAGGAACACTGAAGCTTTCTTT. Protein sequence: CSARGTQGARRNTEAFF.

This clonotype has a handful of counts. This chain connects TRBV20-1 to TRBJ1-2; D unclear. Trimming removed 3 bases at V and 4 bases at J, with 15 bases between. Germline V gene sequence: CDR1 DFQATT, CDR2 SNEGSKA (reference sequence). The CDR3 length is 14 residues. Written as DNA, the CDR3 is TGCAGTGCTAGGAAACCCAACCTTGGCTATGGCTACACCTTC. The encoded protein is CSARKPNLGYGYTF.

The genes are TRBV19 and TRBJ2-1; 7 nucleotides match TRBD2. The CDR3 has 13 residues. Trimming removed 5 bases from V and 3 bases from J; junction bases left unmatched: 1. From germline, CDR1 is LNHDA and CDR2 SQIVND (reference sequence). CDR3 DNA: TGTGCCAGTAGTCGGGACTACTACAATGAGCAGTTCTTC. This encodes CASSRDYYNEQFF.

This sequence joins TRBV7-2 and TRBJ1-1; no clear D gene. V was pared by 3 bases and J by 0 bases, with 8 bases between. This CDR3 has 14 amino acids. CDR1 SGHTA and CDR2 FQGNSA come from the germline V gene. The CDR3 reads CASSFEFMNTEAFF. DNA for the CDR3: TGTGCCAGCAGCTTCGAATTCATGAACACTGAAGCTTTCTTT.

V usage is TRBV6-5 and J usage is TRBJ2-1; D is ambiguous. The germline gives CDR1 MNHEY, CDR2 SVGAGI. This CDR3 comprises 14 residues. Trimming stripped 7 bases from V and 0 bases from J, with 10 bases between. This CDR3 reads CASKARTSYNEQFF. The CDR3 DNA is TGTGCCAGCAAAGCCAGAACCTCCTACAATGAGCAGTTCTTC.

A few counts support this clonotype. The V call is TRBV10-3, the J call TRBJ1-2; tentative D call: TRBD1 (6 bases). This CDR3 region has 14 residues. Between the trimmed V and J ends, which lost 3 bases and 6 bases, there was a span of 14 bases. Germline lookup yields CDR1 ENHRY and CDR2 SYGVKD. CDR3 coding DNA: TGTGCCATCAGTGATTACAGGGCAGTAGATGGCTACACCTTC. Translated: CAISDYRAVDGYTF.

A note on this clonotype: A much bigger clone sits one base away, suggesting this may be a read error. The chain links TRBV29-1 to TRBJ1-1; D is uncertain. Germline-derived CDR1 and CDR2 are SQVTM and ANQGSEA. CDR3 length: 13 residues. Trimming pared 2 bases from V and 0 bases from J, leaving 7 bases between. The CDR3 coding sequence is TGCAGCGTTGAAAACCCAGTGAACACTGAAGCTTTCTTT. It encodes CSVENPVNTEAFF.

CDR3 sequence: CSARRPSVGYTF. CDR3 nucleotides: TGCAGTGCTAGAAGGCCTAGCGTAGGCTACACCTTC. The chain recombines TRBV20-1 with TRBJ1-2; D not certain. The germline gives CDR1 DFQATT, CDR2 SNEGSKA (reference sequence). This CDR3 has 12 residues. Trimming took off 2 bases at V and 8 bases at J, with 12 bases between the two ends.